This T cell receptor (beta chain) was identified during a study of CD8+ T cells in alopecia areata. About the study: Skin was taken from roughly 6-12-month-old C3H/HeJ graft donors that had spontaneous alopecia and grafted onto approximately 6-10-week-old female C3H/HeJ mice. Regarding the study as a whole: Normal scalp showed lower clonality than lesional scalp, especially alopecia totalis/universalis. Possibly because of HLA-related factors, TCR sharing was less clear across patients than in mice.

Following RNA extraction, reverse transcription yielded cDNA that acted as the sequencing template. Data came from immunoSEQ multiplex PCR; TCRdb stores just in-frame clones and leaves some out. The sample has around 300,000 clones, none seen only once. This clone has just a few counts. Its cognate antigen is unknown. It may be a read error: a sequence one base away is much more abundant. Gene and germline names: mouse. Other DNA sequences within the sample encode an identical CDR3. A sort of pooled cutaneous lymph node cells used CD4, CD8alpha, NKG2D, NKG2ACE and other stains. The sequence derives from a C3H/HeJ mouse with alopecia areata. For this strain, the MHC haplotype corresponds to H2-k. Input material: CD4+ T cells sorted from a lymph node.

The covered CDR3 bases are TGTGCCAGCAGTATATGGGGTAACTATGCT. It yields the protein CASSIWGNYA. Given in full, the CDR3 is CASSIWGNYAEQFF. The chain employs TRBV19 and TRBJ2-1; possible D gene TRBD2, 5 bases. The CDR3 end is not reached by the read, which stops 4 residues before it; the germline J gene fills it in. This CDR3 spans 14 amino acids. Germline V CDR1 and CDR2: FNHDT, SITEND (reference sequence). V lost 1 base and J lost 0, with 5 bases in between. Complete variable domain (other parts from reference TRBV19 and TRBJ2-1): GGIITQTPKFLIGQEGQKLTLKCQQNFNHDTMYWYRQDSGKGLRLIYYSITENDLQKGDLSEGYDASREKKSSFSLTVTSAQKNEMAVFLCASSIWGNYAEQFFGPGTRLTVL.